Listed below are T cell receptor beta chains from one sample, sequenced in a study of shared T cell receptors in the human thymus. Measured with immunoSEQ multiplex PCR; TCRdb has only the in-frame clones, and not every one. The sample includes around 730,000 clones, approximately 85% of them seen just once. These data are also associated with another study on human thymus T cells.

The sample comprised thymocytes. The receptors come from a girl less than two years old with a congenital heart defect. CDR3s leave out the opening cysteine and the closing phenylalanine or tryptophan. Fields, in order: V gene, CDR3 protein.

TRBV5-1 ASSLDWRGATYNEQF
TRBV5-6 ASSLGPRGRKETQY
TRBV19 ASRPPRLPYNEQF
TRBV6-5 ASSYSRGRANSPLH
TRBV29-1 SVARTGVGNTIY
TRBV7-3 ASRILGRDRISYEQY
TRBV13 ASSRRTGVYGYT
TRBV6-5 ATTLGQPLTGELF
TRBV10-3 AIKGDTEAF
TRBV4-1 ASSHQEGGAGSGNTIY
TRBV27 ASSSSGGGTEAF
TRBV5-1 ASRYRDSLGNTEAF
TRBV14 ASSNVQAGNPGELF
TRBV4-1 ASSQVPFLYGDGYT
TRBV12-5 ASGLIQGTLNYGYT
TRBV7-2 ASSPRDRVSPLH
TRBV4-1 ASSLWGAGGNQPQH
TRBV4-3 ATSDRSNYGYT